This T cell receptor beta chain was observed in a study of T-cell reconstitution after alpha-beta-depleted transplantation in children. Germline V gene sequence: CDR1 SGHRS, CDR2 YFSETQ. The CDR3 length is 15 residues. Trimming left V 3 bases short and J 7 bases short, with 17 bases between. For TCRbeta, the library was prepared with unique molecular identifiers. TCRdb processed the PCR reads anew with MiXCR; each CDR3 protein has one entry. The sample carries more than 150,000 distinct CDR3 sequences, more than 12% recorded once. This receptor was taken from a human donor who donated a stem cell graft to a child with acute lymphoblastic leukemia. V and J are TRBV5-1 and TRBJ2-1, with D perhaps matching TRBD1 (6 bases). The sequences come from PBMCs from the stem cell graft donor, collected from the stem cell graft. For the CDR3, the DNA is TGCGCCAGCAGCTCTGGCGGTGGGGGCAATAATGAGCAGTTCTTC. Encoded protein: CASSSGGGGNNEQFF.